This T cell receptor (beta chain) was retrieved from a study of T cells after yellow fever vaccination. The CDR3 runs 15 residues. Germline CDR1 is SGHRS and CDR2 is YFSETQ. The germline V and J ends were trimmed by 1 base and 4 bases, with 14 bases remaining between them. TCRdb reprocessed the 5' RACE reads via MiXCR and lists one record per CDR3 protein. Among 300,000 to 350,000 distinct CDR3 sequences listed, approximately 4% were seen once. This clonotype occurred a few times. Sequencing was performed on PBMCs, taken 5 days after the yellow fever booster vaccination. The receptor was derived from a man aged 18-30 years who received the YFV17D yellow fever vaccine. This chain joins TRBV5-1 and TRBJ2-5; TRBD1 or TRBD2 may be the D gene (7 bases each). CDR3 residues: CASSLNQGEGETQYF. The CDR3 DNA follows: TGCGCCAGCAGCTTGAACCAGGGGGAGGGAGAGACCCAGTACTTC. The variable domain in full, with the rest retrieved from reference TRBV5-1 and TRBJ2-5, is KAGVTQTPRYLIKTRGQQVTLSCSPISGHRSVSWYQQTPGQGLQFLFEYFSETQRNKGNFPGRFSGRQFSNSRSEMNVSTLELGDSALYLCASSLNQGEGETQYFGPGTRLLVL.